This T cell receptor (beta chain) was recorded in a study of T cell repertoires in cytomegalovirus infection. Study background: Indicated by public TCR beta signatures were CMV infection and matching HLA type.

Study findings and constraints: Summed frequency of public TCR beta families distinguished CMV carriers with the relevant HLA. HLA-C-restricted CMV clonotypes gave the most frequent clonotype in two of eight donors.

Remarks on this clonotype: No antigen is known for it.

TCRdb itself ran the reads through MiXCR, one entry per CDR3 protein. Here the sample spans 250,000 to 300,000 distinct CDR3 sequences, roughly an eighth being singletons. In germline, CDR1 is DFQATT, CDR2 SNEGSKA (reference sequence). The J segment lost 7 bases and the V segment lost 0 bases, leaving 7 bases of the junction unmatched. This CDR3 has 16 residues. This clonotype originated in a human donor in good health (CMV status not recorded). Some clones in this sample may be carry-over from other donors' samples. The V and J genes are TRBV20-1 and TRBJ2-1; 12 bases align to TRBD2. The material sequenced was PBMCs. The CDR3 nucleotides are TGCAGTGCTAGAGATTCATACACTAGCGGGGGGAATGAGCAGTTCTTC. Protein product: CSARDSYTSGGNEQFF.